The clone carrying this TCR beta chain has just a few counts. Its antigen is undetermined. These data come from a study of cytomegalovirus exposure and HLA in healthy donors. In nominal health when sampled, donors likely had unrecorded immune exposures nonetheless. The CDR3 runs to 14 residues. Trimming took 8 bases from V and 0 from J, leaving 10 bases between them. CDR1 is ENHRY, CDR2 SYGVKD, per germline. Use of 60 Vbeta and 13 Jbeta primers characterized the PCR. Here immunoSEQ multiplex PCR was the method, and the copy in TCRdb shows in-frame clones only, minus some. The sample comprises around 150,000 clones, 68% of which are singletons, and more than 4% rests with the top ten. Overall study results and limits: Information on immune exposure was restricted to one variable (CMV serostatus). Specificity for CMV antigens was confirmed in vitro for three of the CMV-associated chains. A later analysis linked a missense DCLRE1C variant to TCR beta V- and J-gene trimming.

The chain joins TRBV10-3 to TRBJ2-2, with D uncertain. The TCR originated in a man between 60 and 75 years old in good health and CMV-seronegative. The sample comprised PBMCs. CDR3 protein: CAIEGTANTGELFF. CDR3 DNA sequence: TGTGCCATCGAAGGAACAGCGAACACCGGGGAGCTGTTTTTT.